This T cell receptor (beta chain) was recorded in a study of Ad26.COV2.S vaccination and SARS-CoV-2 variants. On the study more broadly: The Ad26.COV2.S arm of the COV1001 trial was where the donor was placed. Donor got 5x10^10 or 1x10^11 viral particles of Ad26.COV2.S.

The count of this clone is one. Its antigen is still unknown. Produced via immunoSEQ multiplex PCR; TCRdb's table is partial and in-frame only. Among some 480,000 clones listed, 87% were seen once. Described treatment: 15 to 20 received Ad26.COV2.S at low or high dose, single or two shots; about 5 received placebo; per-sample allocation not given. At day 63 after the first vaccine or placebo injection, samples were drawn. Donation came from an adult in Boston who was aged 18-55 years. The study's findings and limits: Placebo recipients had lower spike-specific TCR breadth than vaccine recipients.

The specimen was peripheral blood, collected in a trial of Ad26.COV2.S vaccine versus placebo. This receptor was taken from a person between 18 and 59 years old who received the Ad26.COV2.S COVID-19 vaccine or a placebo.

CDR3 loop: CASSITGEGAFF. CDR3 nucleotides: TGTGCCAGCAGTATTACAGGGGAGGGAGCTTTCTTT. The chain uses TRBV2 and TRBJ1-1; 7 bases align to TRBD1. Germline V gene lookup returns CDR1 SNHLY and CDR2 FYNNEI. V gave up 5 bases and J gave up 10 bases; unmatched junction bases: 7. This CDR3 spans 12 amino acids.